This T cell receptor beta chain was retrieved from a study of control samples from healthy donors and cancer patients. The CDR3 sequence is 16 residues long. Trimming stripped 2 bases from V and 7 bases from J, with 18 bases between. Per germline, CDR1 SGDLS and CDR2 YYNGEE. Sequencing was performed with immunoSEQ multiplex PCR; in TCRdb, only in-frame clones are kept and a portion is missing. Of 90,000 to 130,000 clones listed, approximately 82% are singletons. The sample consisted of blood. This sequence was found in a man aged 18 to 30 in good health. The V and J genes are TRBV9 and TRBJ2-2; perhaps TRBD2 as D (6 bases). CDR3 region: CASSVRGLNPGGELFF. Written as DNA, the CDR3 is TGTGCCAGCAGCGTTAGGGGACTCAATCCGGGCGGGGAGCTGTTTTTT.